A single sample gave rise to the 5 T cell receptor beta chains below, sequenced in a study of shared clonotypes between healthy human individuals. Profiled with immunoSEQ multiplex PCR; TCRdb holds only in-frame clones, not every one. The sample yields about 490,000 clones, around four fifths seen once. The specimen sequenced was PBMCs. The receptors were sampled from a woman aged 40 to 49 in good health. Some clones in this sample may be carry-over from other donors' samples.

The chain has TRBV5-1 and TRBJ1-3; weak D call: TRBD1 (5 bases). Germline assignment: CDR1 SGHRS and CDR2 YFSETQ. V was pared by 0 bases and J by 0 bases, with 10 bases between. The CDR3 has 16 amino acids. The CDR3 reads CASSLVGPHSGNTIYF. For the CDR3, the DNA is TGCGCCAGCAGCTTGGTGGGGCCCCACTCTGGAAACACCATATATTTT.

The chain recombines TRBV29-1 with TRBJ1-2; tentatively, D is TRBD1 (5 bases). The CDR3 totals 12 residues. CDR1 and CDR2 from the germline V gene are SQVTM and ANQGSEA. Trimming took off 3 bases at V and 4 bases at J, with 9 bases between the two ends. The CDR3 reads CSVDQGFYGYTF. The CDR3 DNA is TGCAGCGTTGACCAGGGCTTCTATGGCTACACCTTC.

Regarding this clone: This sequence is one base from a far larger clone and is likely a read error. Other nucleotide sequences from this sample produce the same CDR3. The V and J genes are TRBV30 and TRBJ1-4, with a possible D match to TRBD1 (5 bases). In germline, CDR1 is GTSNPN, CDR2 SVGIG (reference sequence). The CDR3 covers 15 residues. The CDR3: CAWSVLRARGEKLFF. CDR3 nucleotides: TGTGCTTGGAGTGTACTCAGGGCGAGGGGCGAAAAACTGTTTTTT. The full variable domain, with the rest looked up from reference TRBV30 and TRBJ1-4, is SQTIHQWPATLVQPVGSPLSLECTVEGTSNPNLYWYRQAAGRGLQLLFYSVGIGQISSEVPQNLSASRPQDRQFILSSKKLLLSDSGFYLCAWSVLRARGEKLFFGSGTQLSVL.

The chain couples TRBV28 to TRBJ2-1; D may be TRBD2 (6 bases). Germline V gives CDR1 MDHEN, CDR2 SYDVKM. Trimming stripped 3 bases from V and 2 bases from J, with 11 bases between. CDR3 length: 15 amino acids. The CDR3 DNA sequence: TGTGCCAGCAGTTTTCGTGGGGGGACCTACAATGAGCAGTTCTTC. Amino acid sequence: CASSFRGGTYNEQFF.

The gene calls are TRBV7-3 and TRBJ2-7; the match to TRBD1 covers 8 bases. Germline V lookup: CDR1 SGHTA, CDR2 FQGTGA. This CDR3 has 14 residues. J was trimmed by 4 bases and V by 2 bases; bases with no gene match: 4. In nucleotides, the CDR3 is TGTGCCAGCAGCTTAGCCGGGACAGGTTACGAGCAGTACTTC. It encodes CASSLAGTGYEQYF.